The TCR beta chain under discussion was sequenced for a study of neurological immune-mediated disorders. Template-switch 5'RACE cDNA synthesis added a 10-nucleotide unique molecular identifier. TCRdb processed the 5' RACE reads anew with MiXCR; each CDR3 protein has one entry. Among about 59,000 distinct CDR3 sequences listed, 12% were seen once. Source material was 2 million unsorted PBMCs, stored at -80 °C in RNAlater. This clonotype was seen at least ten times. Its target is unknown. General study points: Private repertoires in all groups were suggested, as expanded clones shared no CDR3 amino acid sequences across subjects. Expansion of TCR clones was greatest in HTLV-1-associated myelopathy and smallest in multiple sclerosis, where it fell below that of healthy controls.

CDR3 length equals 11 residues. Germline V gene data show CDR1 as LGHNA and CDR2 as YNFKEQ. V was pared by 5 bases and J by 5 bases, with 4 bases between. The sample taken for sequencing was PBMCs. This clonotype was sampled from a woman aged 55-70 years with HTLV-1-associated myelopathy (HAM/TSP). The chain joins TRBV4-2 to TRBJ2-1; D remains unclear. This CDR3 reads CASSVHNEQFF. The DNA for the CDR3 is TGTGCCAGCAGCGTACACAATGAGCAGTTCTTC.